This entry concerns a single T cell receptor (beta chain). This record belongs to a study of shared clonotypes between healthy human individuals. The V gene lost 5 bases and the J gene lost 8 bases, with 21 bases spanning the gap. The CDR3 is 15 residues long. CDR1 and CDR2 (germline): MDHEN, SYDVKM. The donors, all of them Caucasian adults, lived in Nashville, Tennessee. Sequencing was performed with immunoSEQ multiplex PCR; in TCRdb, only in-frame clones are kept and a portion is missing. The sample gives more than 450,000 clones, roughly 78% of which show up once; 13% is in the top ten. V and J are TRBV28 and TRBJ1-2; D unresolved. Sequencing used PBMCs. The clonotype comes from a middle-aged woman in good health. Some clones in this sample may be carry-over from other donors' samples. The CDR3 protein is CASSLGVLAFFGYTF. For the CDR3, the DNA is TGTGCCAGCAGTCTGGGAGTGTTAGCTTTCTTCGGCTACACCTTC.